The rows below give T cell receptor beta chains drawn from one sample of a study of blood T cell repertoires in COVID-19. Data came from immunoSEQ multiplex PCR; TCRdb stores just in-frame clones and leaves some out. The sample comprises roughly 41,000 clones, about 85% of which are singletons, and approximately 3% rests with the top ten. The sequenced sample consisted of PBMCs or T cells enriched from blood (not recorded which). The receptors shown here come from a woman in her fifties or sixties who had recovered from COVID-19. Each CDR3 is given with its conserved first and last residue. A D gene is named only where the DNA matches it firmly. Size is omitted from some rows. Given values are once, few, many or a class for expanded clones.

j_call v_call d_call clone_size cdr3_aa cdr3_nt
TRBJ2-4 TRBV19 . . CASSRLLGGENIQYF TGTGCCAGTAGTAGACTTTTAGGGGGGGAAAACATTCAGTACTTC
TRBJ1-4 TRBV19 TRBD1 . CASGGQGANEKLFF TGTGCCAGTGGAGGACAGGGGGCTAATGAAAAACTGTTTTTT
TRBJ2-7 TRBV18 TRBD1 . CASSPRQGAPYEQYF TGTGCCAGCTCACCAAGGCAGGGGGCTCCCTACGAGCAGTACTTC
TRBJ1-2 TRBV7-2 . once CASSSEVGAPYGYTF TGTGCCAGCAGCTCCGAGGTGGGGGCCCCCTATGGCTACACCTTC
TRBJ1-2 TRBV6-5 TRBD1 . CASSYGQVTGGYTF TGTGCCAGCAGTTACGGACAGGTGACAGGTGGCTACACCTTC
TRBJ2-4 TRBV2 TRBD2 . CASSERLAGAAVAKNIQYF TGTGCCAGCAGTGAACGCCTAGCGGGGGCCGCCGTAGCCAAAAACATTCAGTACTTC
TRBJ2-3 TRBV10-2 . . CASSELLDTQYF TGCGCCAGCAGTGAGTTATTAGATACGCAGTATTTT
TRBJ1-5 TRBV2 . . CASSRGLGNQPQHF TGTGCCAGCAGCCGGGGTCTTGGGAATCAGCCCCAGCATTTT
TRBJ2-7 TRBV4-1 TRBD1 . CASSLHADRGVYEQYF TGCGCCAGCAGCCTCCACGCCGACAGGGGGGTCTACGAGCAGTACTTC
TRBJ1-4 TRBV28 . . CASRDSRRHEKLFF TGTGCCAGCAGGGACAGTCGGCGACATGAAAAACTGTTTTTT
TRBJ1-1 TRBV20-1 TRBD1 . CSASPGQGITEAFF TGCAGTGCTAGTCCAGGACAGGGGATCACTGAAGCTTTCTTT
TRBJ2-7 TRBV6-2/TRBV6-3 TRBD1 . CASSTGQDQYEQYF TGTGCCAGCAGTACAGGACAGGATCAATACGAGCAGTACTTC
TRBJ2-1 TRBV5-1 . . CASSLAVQWDTNEQFF TGCGCCAGCAGCTTGGCAGTCCAATGGGACACCAATGAGCAGTTCTTC
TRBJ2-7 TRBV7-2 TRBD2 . CASSLLRGDYEQYF TGTGCCAGCAGCTTATTGCGGGGGGACTACGAGCAGTACTTC
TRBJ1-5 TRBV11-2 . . CASSLQGSSNQPQHF TGTGCCAGCAGCTTACAGGGATCAAGCAATCAGCCCCAGCATTTT
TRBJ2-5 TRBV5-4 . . CASSKRGGEETQYF TGTGCCAGCAGCAAGAGGGGGGGTGAAGAGACCCAGTACTTC
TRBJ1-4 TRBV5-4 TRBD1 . CASSSGQLNEKLFF TGTGCCAGCAGCTCGGGACAGCTGAATGAAAAACTGTTTTTT
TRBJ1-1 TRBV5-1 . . CASSLVLGPNTEAFF TGCGCCAGCAGCTTGGTTTTGGGGCCGAACACTGAAGCTTTCTTT
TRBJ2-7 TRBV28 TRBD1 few CASGWDRGYREQYF TGTGCCAGCGGATGGGACAGGGGCTATAGAGAGCAGTACTTC
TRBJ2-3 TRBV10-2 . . CATRPIPSGPAADTQYF TGCGCCACCCGTCCTATCCCCTCAGGTCCAGCGGCCGATACGCAGTATTTT
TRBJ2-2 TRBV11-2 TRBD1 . CASGAGTGVTGELFF TGTGCCAGCGGAGCCGGGACAGGGGTCACCGGGGAGCTGTTTTTT
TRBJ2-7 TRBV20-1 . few CSARDGYEQYF TGCAGTGCTAGAGACGGGTACGAGCAGTACTTC
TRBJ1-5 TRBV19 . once CASRRQSNQPQHF TGTGCCAGTAGAAGACAAAGCAATCAGCCCCAGCATTTT